This is a list of T cell receptor beta chains from one sample in a study of OX40 agonist ivuxolimab in advanced cancers. The data were produced by immunoSEQ multiplex PCR, yet TCRdb's version contains in-frame clones alone and is incomplete. The sample consists of 80,000 or so clones, roughly 92% of them appearing once. This sample comprised CD4+ or CD8+ T cells sorted from blood, obtained in a trial of the OX40 agonist ivuxolimab. Every receptor here comes from an adult with an advanced solid tumor such as melanoma, head and neck, liver or kidney cancer. CDR3s include the opening cysteine and the closing phenylalanine or tryptophan. A D gene is named only where the DNA matches it firmly. Size values are once, few and many counts, or a class for expanded clones, and some rows have none.

D: TRBD1
V: TRBV7-8
J: TRBJ2-1
size: once
CDR3: CASSPTPGTGFNEQFF
DNA: TGTGCCAGCAGCCCCACACCCGGGACAGGGTTCAATGAGCAGTTCTTC

D: TRBD2
V: TRBV13
J: TRBJ2-2
size: -
CDR3: CASSLAGGRYTGELFF
DNA: TGTGCCAGCAGCTTAGCGGGGGGGCGATACACCGGGGAGCTGTTTTTT

D: -
V: TRBV9
J: TRBJ2-1
size: -
CDR3: CASSATVLTEQFF
DNA: TGTGCCAGCAGCGCGACCGTCCTAACTGAGCAGTTCTTC

D: -
V: TRBV7-3
J: TRBJ2-7
size: -
CDR3: CASSSLRTVSLEQYF
DNA: TGTGCCAGCAGCAGCTTAAGAACAGTTTCCCTCGAGCAGTACTTC

D: -
V: TRBV7-8
J: TRBJ1-5
size: -
CDR3: CASSLARGQISNQPQHF
DNA: TGTGCCAGCAGCTTAGCAAGGGGACAAATTAGCAATCAGCCCCAGCATTTT

D: -
V: TRBV29-1
J: TRBJ1-2
size: -
CDR3: CSVEDLSVGGYTF
DNA: TGCAGCGTTGAAGATCTATCCGTAGGCGGCTACACCTTC

D: TRBD1
V: TRBV6-5
J: TRBJ1-1
size: -
CDR3: CASSTGTERKAFF
DNA: TGTGCCAGCAGTACCGGGACAGAGCGTAAAGCTTTCTTT

D: TRBD1
V: TRBV7-3
J: TRBJ2-5
size: -
CDR3: CASSRGQGQETQYF
DNA: TGTGCCAGCAGCCGGGGACAGGGACAAGAGACCCAGTACTTC

D: TRBD1
V: TRBV7-9
J: TRBJ1-4
size: -
CDR3: CASSFDRANEKLFF
DNA: TGTGCCAGCAGCTTTGACAGGGCCAATGAAAAACTGTTTTTT

D: -
V: TRBV7-7
J: TRBJ2-2
size: -
CDR3: CASSLEGSTGELFF
DNA: TGTGCTAGCAGCTTAGAGGGGAGCACCGGGGAGCTGTTTTTT

D: -
V: TRBV30
J: TRBJ2-2
size: -
CDR3: CAWSGSTGELFF
DNA: TGTGCCTGGAGCGGTTCCACCGGGGAGCTGTTTTTT

D: -
V: TRBV2
J: TRBJ2-3
size: once
CDR3: CASIDGTDTQYF
DNA: TGTGCCAGCATTGATGGCACAGATACGCAGTATTTT

D: TRBD1
V: TRBV2
J: TRBJ2-7
size: -
CDR3: CASSEMGQGVGEQYF
DNA: TGTGCCAGCAGTGAAATGGGACAGGGGGTCGGAGAGCAGTACTTC

D: -
V: TRBV19
J: TRBJ1-3
size: once
CDR3: CASSIAGQQKGNTIYF
DNA: TGTGCCAGTAGTATCGCCGGACAACAAAAAGGAAACACCATATATTTT

D: TRBD2
V: TRBV6-4
J: TRBJ2-3
size: -
CDR3: CASGGTTRATQYF
DNA: TGTGCCAGCGGGGGGACTACCCGTGCCACGCAGTATTTT

D: -
V: TRBV7-9
J: TRBJ2-7
size: -
CDR3: CASSAYGGSSYEQYF
DNA: TGTGCCAGCAGCGCATATGGGGGGAGCTCCTACGAGCAGTACTTC

D: -
V: TRBV7-9
J: TRBJ1-1
size: -
CDR3: CASSFFGRVNTEAFF
DNA: TGTGCCAGCAGCTTTTTTGGAAGGGTGAACACTGAAGCTTTCTTT

D: -
V: TRBV2
J: TRBJ1-2
size: -
CDR3: CARTLGQGYGYTF
DNA: TGTGCCCGAACCTTGGGCCAGGGCTATGGCTACACCTTC

D: -
V: TRBV19
J: TRBJ1-6
size: -
CDR3: CASTLGGVDSPLHF
DNA: TGTGCCAGTACCCTCGGTGGTGTGGATTCACCCCTCCACTTT

D: TRBD1
V: TRBV6-1
J: TRBJ2-5
size: -
CDR3: CASSETTGWKTQYF
DNA: TGTGCCAGCAGTGAGACGACAGGGTGGAAGACCCAGTACTTC

D: TRBD2
V: TRBV5-8
J: TRBJ2-3
size: -
CDR3: CASSLFSGSGDTQYF
DNA: TGTGCCAGCAGCCTATTTAGCGGGAGCGGAGATACGCAGTATTTT

D: -
V: TRBV5-4
J: TRBJ1-2
size: -
CDR3: CASSSTQGNGYTF
DNA: TGTGCCAGCAGCTCTACACAGGGAAATGGCTACACCTTC

D: TRBD2
V: TRBV11-3
J: TRBJ2-1
size: -
CDR3: CASSFGTSGYNEQFF
DNA: TGTGCCAGCAGCTTCGGGACTAGCGGTTACAATGAGCAGTTCTTC

D: -
V: TRBV6-1
J: TRBJ1-2
size: once
CDR3: CASSNSFYGYTF
DNA: TGTGCCAGCAGCAACAGTTTCTATGGCTACACCTTC

D: -
V: TRBV10-1
J: TRBJ1-1
size: -
CDR3: CASSEAGGSEAFF
DNA: TGCGCCAGCAGTGAGGCCGGAGGCTCTGAAGCTTTCTTT

D: TRBD2
V: TRBV19
J: TRBJ2-1
size: -
CDR3: CASVGLAGFGLYNEQFF
DNA: TGTGCCAGTGTGGGACTAGCGGGGTTTGGCCTCTACAATGAGCAGTTCTTC

D: TRBD2
V: TRBV5-1
J: TRBJ2-2
size: -
CDR3: CASSLGLAGTNTGELFF
DNA: TGCGCCAGCAGCTTGGGGCTAGCGGGGACGAACACCGGGGAGCTGTTTTTT

D: TRBD2
V: TRBV5-6
J: TRBJ2-7
size: -
CDR3: CASSPGTSGTYEQYF
DNA: TGTGCCAGCAGCCCCGGGACTAGCGGAACCTACGAGCAGTACTTC

D: TRBD2
V: TRBV6-6
J: TRBJ2-7
size: -
CDR3: CASSYSASGGNEQYF
DNA: TGTGCCAGCAGTTACTCTGCTAGCGGGGGGAACGAGCAGTACTTC

D: -
V: TRBV23-1
J: TRBJ1-6
size: few
CDR3: CASSHDGRGGGSYNSPLHF
DNA: TGCGCCAGCAGTCACGACGGACGCGGTGGGGGCTCCTATAATTCACCCCTCCACTTT

D: -
V: TRBV27
J: TRBJ2-1
size: -
CDR3: CASSLYWTDNSDEQFF
DNA: TGTGCCAGCAGTTTATATTGGACAGACAATTCAGATGAGCAGTTCTTC

D: TRBD1
V: TRBV7-2
J: TRBJ1-1
size: -
CDR3: CASSSRQGALQAFF
DNA: TGTGCCAGCAGCTCCCGACAGGGGGCGCTTCAAGCTTTCTTT

D: TRBD2
V: TRBV19
J: TRBJ2-7
size: -
CDR3: CASSSPGLESYEQYF
DNA: TGTGCCAGTAGTTCACCGGGACTAGAATCCTACGAGCAGTACTTC

D: -
V: TRBV18
J: TRBJ2-1
size: -
CDR3: CASSPPLNEQFF
DNA: TGTGCCAGCTCACCACCCCTTAATGAGCAGTTCTTC

D: TRBD2
V: TRBV30
J: TRBJ2-1
size: -
CDR3: CAWSSAGLAGDSEQFF
DNA: TGTGCCTGGTCTAGCGCCGGACTAGCGGGAGATAGTGAGCAGTTCTTC

D: -
V: TRBV9
J: TRBJ2-6
size: once
CDR3: CASRPTVSGANVLTF
DNA: TGTGCCAGCAGGCCGACAGTCTCTGGGGCCAACGTCCTGACTTTC

D: -
V: TRBV9
J: TRBJ2-1
size: -
CDR3: CASSVSGVGYNEQFF
DNA: TGTGCCAGCAGCGTTTCGGGAGTAGGGTACAATGAGCAGTTCTTC

D: TRBD2
V: TRBV6-6
J: TRBJ2-1
size: -
CDR3: CASTPRLADYNEQFF
DNA: TGTGCCAGCACCCCTAGGCTAGCGGACTACAATGAGCAGTTCTTC

D: -
V: TRBV7-6
J: TRBJ1-1
size: once
CDR3: CASSLLSGGGEAFF
DNA: TGTGCCAGCAGCTTATTGTCGGGAGGTGGTGAAGCTTTCTTT

D: TRBD2
V: TRBV27
J: TRBJ2-3
size: -
CDR3: CASSFQVSGFTDTQYF
DNA: TGTGCCAGCAGTTTTCAAGTTAGCGGGTTCACAGATACGCAGTATTTT

D: TRBD2
V: TRBV30
J: TRBJ2-3
size: -
CDR3: CAWRGLARTDTQYF
DNA: TGTGCCTGGAGGGGACTAGCTCGCACAGATACGCAGTATTTT

D: TRBD1
V: TRBV15
J: TRBJ2-7
size: once
CDR3: CATSRGPTGTGFYEQYF
DNA: TGTGCCACCAGCAGAGGGCCAACAGGGACAGGGTTCTACGAGCAGTACTTC

D: -
V: TRBV6-6
J: TRBJ1-1
size: few
CDR3: CASSYHPGRVNTEAFF
DNA: TGTGCCAGCAGTTACCATCCGGGAAGGGTGAACACTGAAGCTTTCTTT

D: -
V: TRBV6-1
J: TRBJ1-6
size: -
CDR3: CASSELQGLPLHF
DNA: TGTGCCAGCAGTGAACTACAGGGTTTACCCCTCCACTTT

D: TRBD1
V: TRBV30
J: TRBJ2-2
size: -
CDR3: CAFGTGGTGELFF
DNA: TGTGCCTTCGGGACAGGGGGCACCGGGGAGCTGTTTTTT

D: -
V: TRBV9
J: TRBJ1-4
size: -
CDR3: CASSSREGKSEKLFF
DNA: TGTGCCAGCAGCTCGCGGGAAGGGAAAAGTGAAAAACTGTTTTTT

D: -
V: TRBV19
J: TRBJ1-1
size: -
CDR3: CASRRDFSNTEAFF
DNA: TGTGCCAGTAGGAGGGACTTTTCTAACACTGAAGCTTTCTTT

D: -
V: TRBV9
J: TRBJ2-1
size: -
CDR3: CASSVVRNNEQFF
DNA: TGTGCCAGCAGCGTAGTTAGGAACAATGAGCAGTTCTTC

D: -
V: TRBV7-9
J: TRBJ2-1
size: -
CDR3: CASSLEGFGDNEQFF
DNA: TGTGCCAGCAGCTTAGAGGGTTTTGGTGACAATGAGCAGTTCTTC

D: -
V: TRBV9
J: TRBJ2-7
size: -
CDR3: CASSVAGSEQYF
DNA: TGTGCCAGCAGCGTAGCAGGGAGCGAGCAGTACTTC

D: TRBD1
V: TRBV9
J: TRBJ2-1
size: -
CDR3: CASSSGTGLYNEQFF
DNA: TGTGCCAGCAGCTCCGGGACAGGGCTTTACAATGAGCAGTTCTTC